The 7 T cell receptor beta chains below all came from one sample that was sequenced in a study of T cells of healthy individuals. TCRdb processed the 5' RACE reads anew with MiXCR; each CDR3 protein has one entry. The data show tens of thousands of distinct CDR3 sequences, around 15% seen once. The receptors here all came from a human donor in good health.

There are a few counts of this clonotype. The chain combines TRBV6-5 with TRBJ1-1, with D unresolved. Germline CDR1 MNHEY, CDR2 SVGAGI. This CDR3 spans 10 amino acids. Trimming removed 2 bases at V and 5 bases at J, with 0 bases between. CDR3 sequence (DNA): TGTGCCAGCAGTTACACTGAAGCTTTCTTT. It codes for CASSYTEAFF.

This clonotype showed up just a few times. The chain links TRBV19 to TRBJ2-1, with no clear D. This CDR3 comprises 14 residues. The ends were cut back, 4 bases at V and 5 bases at J, with 12 bases in the middle. From germline, CDR1 is LNHDA and CDR2 SQIVND (reference sequence). The CDR3 nucleotides are TGTGCCAGTAGTACCCAAGGTGGGGACAATGAGCAGTTCTTC. Translated, it gives CASSTQGGDNEQFF. Together with reference TRBV19 and TRBJ2-1, the CDR3 gives the full variable domain: DGGITQSPKYLFRKEGQNVTLSCEQNLNHDAMYWYRQDPGQGLRLIYYSQIVNDFQKGDIAEGYSVSREKKESFPLTVTSAQKNPTAFYLCASSTQGGDNEQFFGPGTRLTVL.

This clonotype was counted at least ten times. The chain recombines TRBV10-2 with TRBJ2-1, with 9 bases that match TRBD2. V gave up 6 bases and J gave up 4 bases; unmatched junction bases: 4. This CDR3 region has 14 residues. Per the germline V gene, CDR1 is WSHSY and CDR2 is SAAADI. The CDR3 region has the DNA TGCGCCAGCAGAGGCGGGAGGGCGTACAATGAGCAGTTCTTC. Its protein is CASRGGRAYNEQFF.

This clonotype was counted ten times or more. The genes are TRBV28 and TRBJ1-1; tentatively, D is TRBD1 (5 bases). V was trimmed by 7 bases and J by 7 bases, leaving 19 bases between them. Germline CDR1 is MDHEN and CDR2 is SYDVKM. This CDR3 contains 14 residues. The CDR3 sequence is CASTLGTISYEAFF. The CDR3 region has the DNA TGTGCCAGCACCTTGGGGACGATTTCATATGAAGCTTTCTTT.

This clonotype has at least ten counts. The rearrangement uses TRBV14 and TRBJ2-7, with D possibly TRBD2 on 6 matching bases. Trimming removed 1 base from V and 0 bases from J, with 13 bases in between. The length of the CDR3 is 16 residues. The germline gives CDR1 SGHDN, CDR2 FVKESK. In nucleotides, the CDR3 is TGTGCCAGCAGCCAAGGAGGAGGGCCGAGCTCCTACGAGCAGTACTTC. As protein: CASSQGGGPSSYEQYF.

The chain is built from TRBV27 and TRBJ2-7; 7 bases are shared with TRBD1. Trimming removed 5 bases from V and 1 base from J; junction bases left unmatched: 2. CDR1 and CDR2 from the germline V gene are MNHEY and SMNVEV (reference sequence). This CDR3 is built from 13 residues. CDR3 in amino acids: CASSATGSYEQYF. In DNA, the CDR3 is TGTGCCAGCAGTGCGACAGGGTCCTACGAGCAGTACTTC.

This clonotype was detected a few times. The V gene is TRBV5-1, the J gene TRBJ2-7; 10 nucleotides align to TRBD1. The CDR3 is made up of 15 amino acids. Germline values: CDR1 SGHRS, CDR2 YFSETQ. The trim removed 4 bases at V and 4 bases at J, leaving 8 bases unmatched. DNA of the CDR3: TGCGCCAGCAGCCTTTCGGGACAGGGGACTTACGAGCAGTACTTC. Translation gives CASSLSGQGTYEQYF.